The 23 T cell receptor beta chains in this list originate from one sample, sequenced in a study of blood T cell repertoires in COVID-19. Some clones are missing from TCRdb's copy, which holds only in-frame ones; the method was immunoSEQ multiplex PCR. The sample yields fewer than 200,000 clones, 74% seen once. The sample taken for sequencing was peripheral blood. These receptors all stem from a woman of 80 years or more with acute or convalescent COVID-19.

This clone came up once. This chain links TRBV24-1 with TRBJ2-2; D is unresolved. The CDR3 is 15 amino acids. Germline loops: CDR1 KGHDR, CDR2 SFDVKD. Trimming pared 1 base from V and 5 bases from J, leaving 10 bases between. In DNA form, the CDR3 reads TGTGCCACCAGTGATTTCCAACGTAGTACCGGGGAGCTGTTTTTT. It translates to CATSDFQRSTGELFF.

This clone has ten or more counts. The DNA for the CDR3 is TGTGCCAGCAGTTTAGCGAGGTTACTAGACGAGCAGTACTTC. The encoded protein is CASSLARLLDEQYF. The chain combines TRBV27 with TRBJ2-7; maybe TRBD2 (5 bases). The CDR3 sequence is 14 residues long. From germline, CDR1 is MNHEY and CDR2 SMNVEV (reference sequence). V gave up 2 bases and J gave up 5 bases, with 13 bases separating them.

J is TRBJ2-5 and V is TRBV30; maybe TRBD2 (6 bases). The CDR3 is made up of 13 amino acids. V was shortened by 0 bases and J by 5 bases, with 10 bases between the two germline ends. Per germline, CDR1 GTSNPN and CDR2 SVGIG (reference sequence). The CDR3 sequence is CAWSVLASETQYF. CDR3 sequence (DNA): TGTGCCTGGAGTGTGCTAGCGTCTGAGACCCAGTACTTC.

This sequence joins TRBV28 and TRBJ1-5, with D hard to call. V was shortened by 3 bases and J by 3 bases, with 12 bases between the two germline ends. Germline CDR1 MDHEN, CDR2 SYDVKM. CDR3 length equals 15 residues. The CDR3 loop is CASSLHHAVNQPQHF. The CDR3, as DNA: TGTGCCAGCAGTTTGCACCACGCGGTCAATCAGCCCCAGCATTTT.

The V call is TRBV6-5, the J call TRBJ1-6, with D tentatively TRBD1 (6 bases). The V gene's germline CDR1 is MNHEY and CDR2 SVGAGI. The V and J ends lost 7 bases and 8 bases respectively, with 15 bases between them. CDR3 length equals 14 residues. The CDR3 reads CASTPNRADSPLHF. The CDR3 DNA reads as TGTGCCAGCACCCCGAACAGGGCTGATTCACCCCTCCACTTT.

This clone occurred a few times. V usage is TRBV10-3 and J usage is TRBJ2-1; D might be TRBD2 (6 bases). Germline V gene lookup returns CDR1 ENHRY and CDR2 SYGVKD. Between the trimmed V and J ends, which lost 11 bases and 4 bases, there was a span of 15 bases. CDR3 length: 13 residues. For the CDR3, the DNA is TGTGCCTCGGAGGGAGATGGTTACAATGAGCAGTTCTTC. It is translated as CASEGDGYNEQFF.

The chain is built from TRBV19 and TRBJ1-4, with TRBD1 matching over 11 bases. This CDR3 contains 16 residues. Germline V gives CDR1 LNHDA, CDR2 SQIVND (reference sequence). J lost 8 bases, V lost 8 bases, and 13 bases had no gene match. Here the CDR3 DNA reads TGTGCCAGTCGCCGGGACAGGGGGGTCGAGGGCGAAAAACTGTTTTTT. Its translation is CASRRDRGVEGEKLFF. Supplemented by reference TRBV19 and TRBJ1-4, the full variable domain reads DGGITQSPKYLFRKEGQNVTLSCEQNLNHDAMYWYRQDPGQGLRLIYYSQIVNDFQKGDIAEGYSVSREKKESFPLTVTSAQKNPTAFYLCASRRDRGVEGEKLFFGSGTQLSVL.

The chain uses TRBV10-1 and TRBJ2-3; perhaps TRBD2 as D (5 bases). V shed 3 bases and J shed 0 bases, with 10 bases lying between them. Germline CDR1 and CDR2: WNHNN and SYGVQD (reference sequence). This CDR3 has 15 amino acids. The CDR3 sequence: CASSEFAGSTDTQYF. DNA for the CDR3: TGCGCCAGCAGTGAATTCGCGGGTAGCACAGATACGCAGTATTTT.

The CDR3 sequence: CASSLYQANSNQPQHF. CDR3 sequence (DNA): TGTGCCAGCAGCTTATACCAGGCGAATAGCAATCAGCCCCAGCATTTT. V gene TRBV7-8 combines with J gene TRBJ1-5; D remains unclear. V gave up 2 bases and J gave up 0 bases, with 11 bases separating them. The CDR3 has 16 amino acids. Looked up from germline, CDR1 is SGHVS and CDR2 is FQNEAQ.

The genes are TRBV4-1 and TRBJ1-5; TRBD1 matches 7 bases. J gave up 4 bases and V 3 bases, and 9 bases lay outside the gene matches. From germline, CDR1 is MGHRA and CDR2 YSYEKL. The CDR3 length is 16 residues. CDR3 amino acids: CASSQSSADRNQPQHF. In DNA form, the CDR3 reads TGCGCCAGCAGCCAGTCCTCGGCGGACAGGAATCAGCCCCAGCATTTT.

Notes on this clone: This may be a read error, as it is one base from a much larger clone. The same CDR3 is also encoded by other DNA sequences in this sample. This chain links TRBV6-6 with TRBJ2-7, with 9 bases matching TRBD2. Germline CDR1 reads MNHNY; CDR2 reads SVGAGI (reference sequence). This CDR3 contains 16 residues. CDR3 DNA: TGTGCTAGCAGTTTTCCACAGAGTGGCGGGAGGGACGAGCAGTACTTC. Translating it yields CASSFPQSGGRDEQYF.

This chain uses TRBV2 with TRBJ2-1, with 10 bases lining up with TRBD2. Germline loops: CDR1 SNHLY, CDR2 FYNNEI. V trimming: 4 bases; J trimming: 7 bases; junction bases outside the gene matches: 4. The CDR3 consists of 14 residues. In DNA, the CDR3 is TGTGCCAGCAGTGGGACTAGCGGTGATAATGAGCAGTTCTTC. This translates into CASSGTSGDNEQFF.

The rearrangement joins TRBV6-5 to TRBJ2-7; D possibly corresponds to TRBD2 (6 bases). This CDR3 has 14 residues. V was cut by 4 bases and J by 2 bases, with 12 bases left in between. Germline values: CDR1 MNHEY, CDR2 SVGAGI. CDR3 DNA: TGTGCCAGCAGTTCACGGGGGATACCCTACGAGCAGTACTTC. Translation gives CASSSRGIPYEQYF.

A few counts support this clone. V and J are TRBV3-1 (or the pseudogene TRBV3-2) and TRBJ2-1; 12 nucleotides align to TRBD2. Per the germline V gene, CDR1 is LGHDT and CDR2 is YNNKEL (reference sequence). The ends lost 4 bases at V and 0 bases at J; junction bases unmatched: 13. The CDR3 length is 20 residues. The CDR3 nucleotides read TGTGCCAGCAGCCCCGGTTTGACTAGCGGGAGAGGGGGCTCCTACAATGAGCAGTTCTTC. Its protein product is CASSPGLTSGRGGSYNEQFF.

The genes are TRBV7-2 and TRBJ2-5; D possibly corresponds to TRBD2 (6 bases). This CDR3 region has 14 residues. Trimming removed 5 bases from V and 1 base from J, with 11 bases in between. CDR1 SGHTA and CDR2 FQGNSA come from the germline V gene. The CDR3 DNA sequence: TGTGCCAGCAGCGTTAATAGCGGCCAAGAGACCCAGTACTTC. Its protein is CASSVNSGQETQYF.

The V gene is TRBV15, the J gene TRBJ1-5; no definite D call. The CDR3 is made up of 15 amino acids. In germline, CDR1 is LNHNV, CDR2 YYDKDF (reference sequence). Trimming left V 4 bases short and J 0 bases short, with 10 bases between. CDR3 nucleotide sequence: TGTGCCACCAGCAAGGACTGGGATAGCAATCAGCCCCAGCATTTT. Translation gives CATSKDWDSNQPQHF.

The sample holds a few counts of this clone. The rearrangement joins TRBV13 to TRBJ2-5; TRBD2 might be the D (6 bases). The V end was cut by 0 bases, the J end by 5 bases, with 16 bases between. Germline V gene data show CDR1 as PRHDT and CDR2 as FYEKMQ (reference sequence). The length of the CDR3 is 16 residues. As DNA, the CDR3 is TGTGCCAGCAGCTTAGGGGGGTTCGGAGGAGGGGAGACCCAGTACTTC. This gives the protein CASSLGGFGGGETQYF.

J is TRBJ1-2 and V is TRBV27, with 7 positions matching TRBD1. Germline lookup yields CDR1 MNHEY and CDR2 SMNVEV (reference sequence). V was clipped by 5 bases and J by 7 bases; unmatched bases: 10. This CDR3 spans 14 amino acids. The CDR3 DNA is TGTGCCAGCAGTACAAGAAACACAGGGGTTGGCTACACCTTC. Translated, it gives CASSTRNTGVGYTF.

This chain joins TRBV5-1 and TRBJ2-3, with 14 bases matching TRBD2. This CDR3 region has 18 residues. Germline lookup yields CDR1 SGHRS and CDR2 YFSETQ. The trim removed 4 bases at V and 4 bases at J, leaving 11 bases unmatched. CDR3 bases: TGCGCCAGCAGCCCGACCGAGGGACTAGCGGGAGACTCAGATACGCAGTATTTT. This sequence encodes CASSPTEGLAGDSDTQYF.

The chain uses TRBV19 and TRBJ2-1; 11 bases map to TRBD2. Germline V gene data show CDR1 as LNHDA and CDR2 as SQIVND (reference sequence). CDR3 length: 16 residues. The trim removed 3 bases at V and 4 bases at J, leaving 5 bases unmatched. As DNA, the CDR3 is TGTGCCAGTAGTATTGAGGCTAGCGGGGGGTACAATGAGCAGTTCTTC. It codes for CASSIEASGGYNEQFF.

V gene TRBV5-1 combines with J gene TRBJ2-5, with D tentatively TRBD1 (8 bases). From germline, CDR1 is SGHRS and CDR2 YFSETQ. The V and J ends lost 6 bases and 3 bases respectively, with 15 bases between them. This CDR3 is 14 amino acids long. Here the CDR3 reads CASTNRGGEETQYF. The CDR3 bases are TGCGCCAGCACGAACAGGGGGGGTGAAGAGACCCAGTACTTC.

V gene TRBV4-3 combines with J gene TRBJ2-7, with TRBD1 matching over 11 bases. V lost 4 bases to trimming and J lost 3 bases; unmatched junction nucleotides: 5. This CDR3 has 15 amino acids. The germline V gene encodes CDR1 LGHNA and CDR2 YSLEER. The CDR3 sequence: CASSPGTGGNYEQYF. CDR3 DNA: TGCGCCAGCAGCCCGGGGACAGGGGGAAACTACGAGCAGTACTTC.

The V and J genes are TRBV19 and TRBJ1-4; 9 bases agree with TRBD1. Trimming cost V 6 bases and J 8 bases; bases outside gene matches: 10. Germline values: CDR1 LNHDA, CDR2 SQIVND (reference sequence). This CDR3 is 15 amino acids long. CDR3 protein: CASSLGTGSMEKLFF. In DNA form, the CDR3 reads TGTGCCAGTAGCCTGGGGACAGGGTCCATGGAAAAACTGTTTTTT.